The 29 T cell receptor beta chains in this list originate from one sample, sequenced in a study of T-cell reconstitution after alpha-beta-depleted transplantation in children. Researchers prepared the TCRbeta library using unique molecular identifiers, the study reports. TCRdb re-called the PCR reads through MiXCR, storing one row per CDR3 protein. The sample shows roughly 190,000 distinct CDR3 sequences, approximately 15% of them seen only once. Sequences were derived from PBMCs from the stem cell graft donor, sampled from the stem cell graft. These receptors all come from a human donor who donated a stem cell graft to a child with acute lymphoblastic leukemia.

This clonotype was picked up many times. The chain is built from TRBV5-1 and TRBJ1-3; no definite D call. Germline CDR1 is SGHRS and CDR2 is YFSETQ. Deletions cut 0 bases from V and 1 base from J, with 5 bases between. This CDR3 is 14 amino acids long. In DNA, the CDR3 is TGCGCCAGCAGCTTGGACGGATCTGGAAACACCATATATTTT. This encodes CASSLDGSGNTIYF.

This clonotype came up a few times. The genes are TRBV7-2 and TRBJ1-2; D not certain. From germline, CDR1 is SGHTA and CDR2 FQGNSA. The V end was cut by 3 bases, the J end by 2 bases, with 7 bases between. This CDR3 contains 13 residues. CDR3 amino acids: CASSLTLNYGYTF. CDR3 DNA: TGTGCCAGCAGCTTGACACTGAACTATGGCTACACCTTC.

This chain links TRBV6-2 or TRBV6-3 with TRBJ2-1; D ambiguous. Trimming took off 7 bases at V and 4 bases at J, with 11 bases between the two ends. This CDR3 contains 13 residues. Germline V gene sequence: CDR1 MNHEY, CDR2 SVGEGT. CDR3 nucleotide sequence: TGTGCCAGCATTGAAACTGATTACAATGAGCAGTTCTTC. Protein product: CASIETDYNEQFF.

In this sample, this clonotype turned up many times. The chain carries TRBV5-1 and TRBJ1-5; D possibly corresponds to TRBD1 (5 bases). CDR3 length equals 15 residues. Germline values: CDR1 SGHRS, CDR2 YFSETQ. V was pared by 2 bases and J by 5 bases, with 14 bases between. The CDR3 here is CASSFGGGEDQPQHF. The CDR3 DNA is TGCGCCAGCAGCTTCGGGGGAGGGGAAGATCAGCCCCAGCATTTT.

Only a few counts were recorded for this clonotype. CDR3 in amino acids: CASSFLGESYEQYF. CDR3 bases: TGCGCCAGCAGCTTCCTGGGCGAGTCCTACGAGCAGTACTTC. V and J are TRBV5-1 and TRBJ2-7; D is uncertain. CDR1 SGHRS and CDR2 YFSETQ come from the germline V gene. Trimming removed 2 bases from V and 1 base from J, with 10 bases in between. The CDR3 contains 14 residues.

This chain's CDR3 is CASKKARGDIQYF. Written as DNA, the CDR3 is TGTGCCAGCAAGAAAGCTAGGGGGGACATTCAGTACTTC. The gene calls are TRBV11-3 and TRBJ2-4; the D call may be TRBD1 or TRBD2 (6 bases each). Trimming left V 7 bases short and J 8 bases short, with 15 bases between. Per germline, CDR1 SGHNT and CDR2 YENEEA. This CDR3 is built from 13 residues.

In this sample, this clonotype turned up many times. The chain carries TRBV12-3 or TRBV12-4 and TRBJ2-3; tentative D call: TRBD2 (5 bases). V was shortened by 5 bases and J by 1 base, with 13 bases between the two germline ends. CDR3 size: 15 residues. In DNA, the CDR3 is TGTGCCAGCAGTATCGAGAGCGGCGGCACAGATACGCAGTATTTT. It specifies CASSIESGGTDTQYF.

This clonotype was found many times. The V and J genes are TRBV20-1 and TRBJ2-1; TRBD2 aligns across 16 bases. Germline CDR1 DFQATT, CDR2 SNEGSKA (reference sequence). The J segment lost 1 base and the V segment lost 0 bases, leaving 6 bases of the junction unmatched. This CDR3 comprises 19 residues. Written as DNA, the CDR3 is TGCAGTGCTAGAGAGGGACTAGCGGGAGGGGTTCGGTCCTACAATGAGCAGTTCTTC. Its translation: CSAREGLAGGVRSYNEQFF.

This clonotype was observed at least ten times. The rearrangement joins TRBV5-1 to TRBJ1-6, with D uncertain. Germline CDR1 and CDR2: SGHRS and YFSETQ. Trimming took 0 bases from V and 8 from J, leaving 12 bases between them. The CDR3 runs 15 residues. The CDR3 DNA is TGCGCCAGCAGCTTGGAAGCCGCTATCGATTCACCCCTCCACTTT. Amino acid sequence: CASSLEAAIDSPLHF.

This clonotype was counted many times. The V call is TRBV5-5, the J call TRBJ2-1; 8 nucleotides align to TRBD2. The junction had 14 bases not matched to a gene; V was cut back by 3 bases and J by 6 bases. Germline CDR1 is SGHKS and CDR2 is YYEKEE (reference sequence). CDR3 length: 17 amino acids. DNA of the CDR3: TGTGCCAGCAGCTGGGGGCCAGCGGGAGTTGTCTCCAATGAGCAGTTCTTC. Amino acid sequence: CASSWGPAGVVSNEQFF.

There are many counts of this clonotype. The J gene is TRBJ1-2, the V gene TRBV28; D might be TRBD1 (5 bases). Germline V gives CDR1 MDHEN, CDR2 SYDVKM. The V and J ends lost 8 bases and 5 bases respectively, with 15 bases between them. The CDR3 spans 13 residues. This chain's CDR3 is CASGEQEFYGYTF. The CDR3 coding sequence is TGTGCCAGCGGGGAACAGGAGTTTTATGGCTACACCTTC.

In its sample, this clonotype was seen a few times. The rearrangement uses TRBV11-3 and TRBJ1-1; tentative D call: TRBD1 (5 bases). CDR3 size: 14 residues. The germline CDR1 and CDR2 sequences are SGHNT and YENEEA. V was pared by 1 base and J by 0 bases, with 6 bases between. The CDR3 sequence is CASSLVRVNTEAFF. In DNA form, the CDR3 reads TGTGCCAGCAGCTTAGTCAGGGTGAACACTGAAGCTTTCTTT.

This clonotype was picked up a small number of times. The chain joins TRBV11-3 to TRBJ2-1; TRBD2 matches at 14 bases. CDR3 size: 15 residues. The germline CDR1 and CDR2 sequences are SGHNT and YENEEA. V lost 3 bases to trimming and J lost 6 bases; unmatched junction nucleotides: 1. CDR3 protein: CASSFGLAGGNEQFF. The CDR3 nucleotides are TGTGCCAGCAGCTTCGGACTAGCGGGAGGCAATGAGCAGTTCTTC.

In this sample, this clonotype turned up many times. This rearrangement joins TRBV27 to TRBJ1-2; D unclear. The CDR3 extends over 13 amino acids. The germline V gene encodes CDR1 MNHEY and CDR2 SMNVEV (reference sequence). The ends were cut back, 6 bases at V and 1 base at J, with 9 bases in the middle. CDR3 in amino acids: CASSPSLNYGYTF. The CDR3 DNA reads as TGTGCCAGCAGCCCCAGCCTTAACTATGGCTACACCTTC.

This clonotype was detected many times. The V and J genes are TRBV7-2 and TRBJ1-5; TRBD1 matches at 7 bases. Germline CDR1 and CDR2: SGHTA and FQGNSA. The CDR3 covers 16 residues. J gave up 7 bases and V 4 bases, and 13 bases lay outside the gene matches. The CDR3 region has the DNA TGTGCCAGCAGCTCCGGACGACAGGGAATTAGCCAGCCCCAGCATTTT. Protein: CASSSGRQGISQPQHF. Looking up the rest from reference TRBV7-2 and TRBJ1-5 gives the full variable domain: GAGVSQSPSNKVTEKGKDVELRCDPISGHTALYWYRQSLGQGLEFLIYFQGNSAPDKSGLPSDRFSAERTGGSVSTLTIQRTQQEDSAVYLCASSSGRQGISQPQHFGDGTRLSIL.

Ten or more counts support this clonotype. V usage is TRBV6-2 or TRBV6-3 and J usage is TRBJ2-1, with 8 bases aligning to TRBD1. Germline lookup yields CDR1 MNHEY and CDR2 SVGEGT. V was clipped by 2 bases and J by 7 bases; unmatched bases: 10. This CDR3 contains 16 residues. The CDR3 DNA follows: TGTGCCAGCAGTTACCTGGCCAGGGGGCGAATGAATGAGCAGTTCTTC. Residues: CASSYLARGRMNEQFF.

This clonotype occurred many times. V and J are TRBV20-1 and TRBJ2-3, with TRBD2 matching over 11 bases. Germline V CDR1 and CDR2: DFQATT, SNEGSKA (reference sequence). CDR3 length equals 15 residues. The V gene end was trimmed by 1 base and the J gene end by 6 bases; junction bases not matched to a gene: 6. CDR3 sequence: CSARGGTSGFDTQYF. The CDR3 bases are TGCAGTGCTAGAGGCGGGACTAGCGGCTTCGATACGCAGTATTTT.

This clonotype has ten or more counts. DNA for the CDR3: TGTGCCAGCAGCGTATCTAGCGGAGCCAGCACAGATACGCAGTATTTT. Translating gives CASSVSSGASTDTQYF. V is TRBV9 and J is TRBJ2-3; 7 bases align to TRBD2. This CDR3 is 16 amino acids long. Germline CDR1 and CDR2: SGDLS and YYNGEE. The junction had 5 bases not matched to a gene; V was cut back by 1 base and J by 0 bases. Together with reference TRBV9 and TRBJ2-3, the CDR3 gives the full variable domain: DSGVTQTPKHLITATGQRVTLRCSPRSGDLSVYWYQQSLDQGLQFLIQYYNGEERAKGNILERFSAQQFPDLHSELNLSSLELGDSALYFCASSVSSGASTDTQYFGPGTRLTVL.

This clonotype was picked up many times. The chain carries TRBV2 and TRBJ1-1; 7 bases fit TRBD1. There are 15 residues in the CDR3. Germline-derived CDR1 and CDR2 are SNHLY and FYNNEI. With V trimmed by 2 bases and J by 0 bases, 3 bases remained unmatched. The CDR3 here is CASSERGQLNTEAFF. For the CDR3, the DNA is TGTGCCAGCAGTGAAAGGGGACAGCTGAACACTGAAGCTTTCTTT.

This sequence joins TRBV19 and TRBJ1-2; D unclear. Germline assignment: CDR1 LNHDA and CDR2 SQIVND (reference sequence). This CDR3 is built from 13 residues. V was pared by 6 bases and J by 1 base, with 9 bases between. This CDR3 reads CASSTGHNYGYTF. The CDR3 nucleotides read TGTGCCAGTAGCACGGGTCATAACTATGGCTACACCTTC.

This clonotype was detected only a few times. The chain couples TRBV5-1 to TRBJ1-4; the D gene is possibly TRBD1 (6 bases). Germline V gene sequence: CDR1 SGHRS, CDR2 YFSETQ. This CDR3 spans 17 amino acids. Trimming removed 0 bases at V and 2 bases at J, with 14 bases between. The CDR3 protein is CASSLGSGGRTNEKLFF. CDR3 DNA sequence: TGCGCCAGCAGCTTGGGGTCCGGGGGGCGTACTAATGAAAAACTGTTTTTT.

This clonotype was seen more than once but under ten times. This sequence joins TRBV6-1 and TRBJ2-1; TRBD2 matches 9 bases. V dropped 3 bases and J dropped 9; count of bases not matched to a gene: 15. The CDR3 loop spans 17 amino acids. Germline values: CDR1 MNHNS, CDR2 SASEGT. CDR3 sequence: CASSDVWGGRAGGEQFF. CDR3 coding DNA: TGTGCCAGCAGTGATGTTTGGGGCGGGAGGGCCGGGGGTGAGCAGTTCTTC.

The CDR3 sequence: CASSLVIGNTIYF. In DNA form, the CDR3 reads TGCGCCAGCAGCTTGGTGATAGGCAACACCATATATTTT. V is TRBV5-1 and J is TRBJ1-3; D unclear. CDR3 length: 13 amino acids. Germline V lookup: CDR1 SGHRS, CDR2 YFSETQ. V gave up 0 bases and J gave up 7 bases, with 8 bases separating them.

The CDR3 region has the DNA TGCGCCAGCAGCCAAGACAGGTTTTTTTTTGGCTACACCTTC. Protein sequence: CASSQDRFFFGYTF. V and J are TRBV4-1 and TRBJ1-2; no reliable D call. Trimming stripped 0 bases from V and 7 bases from J, with 12 bases between. CDR3 length: 14 residues. Germline V gives CDR1 MGHRA, CDR2 YSYEKL.

This clonotype was picked up many times. The genes are TRBV20-1 and TRBJ2-3; 7 positions match TRBD2. CDR1 is DFQATT and CDR2 is SNEGSKA in the germline V gene (reference sequence). The CDR3 length is 13 residues. Losses at the gene ends were 4 bases for V and 4 bases for J; bases not matched to a gene: 5. The CDR3, as DNA: TGCAGTGCTATTACGGGACTATCAGATACGCAGTATTTT. Protein product: CSAITGLSDTQYF.

This clonotype was found many times. This chain uses TRBV28 with TRBJ2-5; TRBD2 matches at 7 bases. CDR3 length equals 14 residues. The V segment lost 5 bases and the J segment 2 bases; nucleotides outside the gene matches: 5. The V gene's germline CDR1 is MDHEN and CDR2 SYDVKM. The CDR3 spells CASSPWTRQETQYF. The CDR3 bases are TGTGCCAGCAGTCCCTGGACTAGGCAAGAGACCCAGTACTTC.

This clonotype occurred many times. The chain joins TRBV27 to TRBJ2-1; 8 bases are shared with TRBD2. Germline CDR1 reads MNHEY; CDR2 reads SMNVEV (reference sequence). J lost 3 bases, V lost 5 bases, and 9 bases had no gene match. This CDR3 is 16 amino acids long. CDR3 in amino acids: CASSPTLAGSYNEQFF. CDR3 in DNA: TGTGCCAGCAGTCCTACCTTAGCGGGAAGCTACAATGAGCAGTTCTTC.

This clonotype occurred many times. The chain joins TRBV5-1 to TRBJ2-1; 15 bases agree with TRBD2. Germline values: CDR1 SGHRS, CDR2 YFSETQ. With V trimmed by 2 bases and J by 8 bases, 8 bases remained unmatched. The CDR3 runs to 17 residues. CDR3 in DNA: TGCGCCAGCAGCTTCCTTGGACTAGCGGGAGGGCTGCATGAGCAGTTCTTC. Translated, it gives CASSFLGLAGGLHEQFF.

As to this clonotype: This may be a read error, as it is one base from a much larger clone. The chain recombines TRBV27 with TRBJ2-3; D not certain. This CDR3 is built from 17 residues. Germline V gene data show CDR1 as MNHEY and CDR2 as SMNVEV (reference sequence). Deletions cut 3 bases from V and 6 bases from J, with 22 bases between. The CDR3 nucleotides are TGTGCCAGCAGTTTGGTCACAGTCCGGACCCGGCCGGATACGCAGTATTTT. Amino acids: CASSLVTVRTRPDTQYF.